The next 24 T cell receptor beta chains were all read from a single sample in a study of blood T cell repertoires in COVID-19. Here immunoSEQ multiplex PCR was the method, and the copy in TCRdb shows in-frame clones only, minus some. The sample holds around 100,000 clones, roughly 80% seen once. The sample was peripheral blood. These receptors originate from a man between 65 and 79 years old with active or convalescent COVID-19.

The rearrangement links TRBV6-2 or TRBV6-3 to TRBJ2-1; TRBD2 matches at 12 bases. V was clipped by 2 bases and J by 1 base; unmatched bases: 3. There are 17 residues in the CDR3. Looked up from germline, CDR1 is MNHEY and CDR2 is SVGEGT. The CDR3 nucleotides are TGTGCCAGCAGTTACACTAGCGGGAGGTTATCCTACAATGAGCAGTTCTTC. The encoded protein is CASSYTSGRLSYNEQFF.

The chain links TRBV27 to TRBJ1-4; tentative D call: TRBD1 (6 bases). V shed 5 bases and J shed 8 bases, with 18 bases lying between them. The CDR3 sequence is 15 residues long. CDR1 MNHEY and CDR2 SMNVEV come from the germline V gene (reference sequence). This CDR3 is CASSSSQGYGEKLFF. In DNA, the CDR3 is TGTGCCAGCAGTAGTTCACAGGGATACGGAGAAAAACTGTTTTTT.

The V and J genes are TRBV6-2 or TRBV6-3 and TRBJ2-1; 8 bases match TRBD2. Germline CDR1 is MNHEY and CDR2 is SVGEGT. V lost 0 bases to trimming and J lost 10 bases; unmatched junction nucleotides: 8. The CDR3 sequence is 15 residues long. The CDR3, as DNA: TGTGCCAGCAGTTACTCGACCGGGGGGGCGGGGGAGCAGTTCTTC. Translation gives CASSYSTGGAGEQFF.

The J gene is TRBJ2-3, the V gene TRBV7-2, with D perhaps matching TRBD1 (5 bases). The CDR3 has 15 amino acids. Germline V gives CDR1 SGHTA, CDR2 FQGNSA. Trimming removed 3 bases from V and 0 bases from J, with 10 bases in between. The CDR3 DNA reads as TGTGCCAGCAGCTTCCGACAGTCTAGCACAGATACGCAGTATTTT. Its translation: CASSFRQSSTDTQYF.

This chain connects TRBV12-3 or TRBV12-4 to TRBJ1-6; D is possibly TRBD1 (5 bases). The CDR3 spans 13 residues. Trimming pared 6 bases from V and 9 bases from J, leaving 12 bases between. CDR3 coding DNA: TGTGCCAGCAGCCCCCAGGGTCCTTCACCCCTCCACTTT. Encoded protein: CASSPQGPSPLHF.

The V and J genes are TRBV7-9 and TRBJ2-1, with D tentatively TRBD1 (5 bases). The CDR3 has 15 amino acids. Trimming cost V 4 bases and J 2 bases, with 12 bases left between them. Germline V CDR1 and CDR2: SEHNR, FQNEAQ (reference sequence). The CDR3 spells CASSSPGLTYNEQFF. The DNA of the CDR3 is TGTGCCAGCAGCTCCCCAGGGTTGACCTACAATGAGCAGTTCTTC.

The chain has TRBV19 and TRBJ2-3; the D gene is possibly TRBD2 (5 bases). Deletions cut 6 bases from V and 0 bases from J, with 16 bases between. Germline CDR1 reads LNHDA; CDR2 reads SQIVND (reference sequence). The CDR3 runs to 16 residues. CDR3 sequence (DNA): TGTGCCAGTAGGCAAGGAAGCTGGAGGAGCACAGATACGCAGTATTTT. Encoded protein: CASRQGSWRSTDTQYF.

The chain joins TRBV9 to TRBJ1-1; TRBD1 might be the D (6 bases). The ends were cut back, 4 bases at V and 2 bases at J, with 12 bases in the middle. The CDR3 runs 14 residues. Looked up from germline, CDR1 is SGDLS and CDR2 is YYNGEE. The DNA for the CDR3 is TGTGCCAGCAGCCCAAGGGACACTAACACTGAAGCTTTCTTT. Translation: CASSPRDTNTEAFF. The full variable domain, in which reference TRBV9 and TRBJ1-1 provide the parts outside the CDR3, is DSGVTQTPKHLITATGQRVTLRCSPRSGDLSVYWYQQSLDQGLQFLIQYYNGEERAKGNILERFSAQQFPDLHSELNLSSLELGDSALYFCASSPRDTNTEAFFGQGTRLTVV.

This sequence joins TRBV7-8 and TRBJ2-7; a weak D match, TRBD1 (6 bases). The CDR3 is 12 amino acids. Germline V CDR1 and CDR2: SGHVS, FQNEAQ. Deletions cut 4 bases from V and 7 bases from J, with 11 bases between. CDR3 loop: CASSSQGWEQYF. The CDR3 coding sequence is TGTGCCAGCAGCTCCCAGGGGTGGGAGCAGTACTTC.

The chain is built from TRBV20-1 and TRBJ1-5; tentatively, D is TRBD1 (5 bases). The CDR3 sequence is 11 residues long. CDR1 and CDR2 (germline): DFQATT, SNEGSKA (reference sequence). The ends were cut back, 8 bases at V and 4 bases at J, with 9 bases in the middle. This chain's CDR3 is CSPPGNQPQHF. CDR3 nucleotide sequence: TGCAGTCCCCCAGGGAATCAGCCCCAGCATTTT.

The V gene is TRBV2, the J gene TRBJ2-7, with D possibly matching TRBD2 (7 bases). The CDR3 consists of 17 residues. CDR1 and CDR2 (germline): SNHLY, FYNNEI. Trimming shortened V by 6 bases and J by 0 bases, and 21 bases separated the two germline ends. The CDR3 loop is CASREGGLADLSYEQYF. The CDR3 DNA is TGTGCCAGCAGGGAGGGGGGCCTAGCGGACCTCTCCTACGAGCAGTACTTC.

V gene TRBV27 combines with J gene TRBJ2-7; D possibly corresponds to TRBD2 (5 bases). The CDR3 totals 15 residues. V was pared by 5 bases and J by 0 bases, with 14 bases between. CDR1 is MNHEY and CDR2 is SMNVEV in the germline V gene (reference sequence). CDR3: CASSALASSSYEQYF. DNA of the CDR3: TGTGCCAGCAGTGCCCTGGCTAGCAGCTCCTACGAGCAGTACTTC.

This clone was observed once. The CDR3 bases are TGTGCCAGCAGCCCAAGGGGCAGGGGCACGAACACTGAAGCTTTCTTT. Translation gives CASSPRGRGTNTEAFF. V gene TRBV11-1 combines with J gene TRBJ1-1; possible D gene TRBD1, 6 bases. This CDR3 region has 16 residues. CDR1 is SGHAT, CDR2 FQDESV, per germline (reference sequence). V shed 5 bases and J shed 1 base, with 17 bases lying between them.

A single count supports this clone. The V gene is TRBV19, the J gene TRBJ1-4; D is unclear. The CDR3 loop spans 12 amino acids. The V gene's germline CDR1 is LNHDA and CDR2 SQIVND (reference sequence). V lost 9 bases and J lost 3, with 8 bases in between. CDR3 nucleotide sequence: TGTGCCAGCCGGCGGGCTAATGAAAAACTGTTTTTT. Translated: CASRRANEKLFF. Using reference TRBV19 and TRBJ1-4 for the parts outside the CDR3, the full variable domain is DGGITQSPKYLFRKEGQNVTLSCEQNLNHDAMYWYRQDPGQGLRLIYYSQIVNDFQKGDIAEGYSVSREKKESFPLTVTSAQKNPTAFYLCASRRANEKLFFGSGTQLSVL.

This clone has just a few counts. This chain links TRBV24-1 with TRBJ2-7, with TRBD2 as a possible D gene (6 bases). CDR1 and CDR2 (germline): KGHDR, SFDVKD. V was trimmed by 3 bases and J by 3 bases, leaving 8 bases between them. The CDR3 spans 13 residues. The CDR3 nucleotides read TGTGCCACCAGTGATGGGGGGTACTACGAGCAGTACTTC. Its protein is CATSDGGYYEQYF.

This clone was seen more than once but under ten times. The chain uses TRBV5-1 and TRBJ2-1, with TRBD2 matching 7 bases. CDR1 is SGHRS, CDR2 YFSETQ, per germline. V gave up 4 bases and J gave up 0 bases; unmatched junction bases: 13. This CDR3 region has 18 residues. CDR3 protein: CASSAAELGGSSYNEQFF. The CDR3 region has the DNA TGCGCCAGCAGCGCCGCGGAGTTGGGGGGGTCCTCCTACAATGAGCAGTTCTTC. Full variable domain (remainder filled in from reference TRBV5-1 and TRBJ2-1): KAGVTQTPRYLIKTRGQQVTLSCSPISGHRSVSWYQQTPGQGLQFLFEYFSETQRNKGNFPGRFSGRQFSNSRSEMNVSTLELGDSALYLCASSAAELGGSSYNEQFFGPGTRLTVL.

The rearrangement uses TRBV30 and TRBJ2-2, with D perhaps matching TRBD2 (6 bases). Germline lookup yields CDR1 GTSNPN and CDR2 SVGIG (reference sequence). V was cut by 5 bases and J by 0 bases, with 13 bases left in between. CDR3 length: 15 residues. The CDR3, as DNA: TGTGCCTGGTTTAGCGGTCCCGCGAACACCGGGGAGCTGTTTTTT. This translates into CAWFSGPANTGELFF.

The chain carries TRBV4-2 and TRBJ2-3; the D is unclear. Germline V gene sequence: CDR1 LGHNA, CDR2 YNFKEQ. CDR3 length: 13 amino acids. V was trimmed by 0 bases and J by 10 bases, leaving 11 bases between them. CDR3 in DNA: TGTGCCAGCAGCCAAGAGGCACTAAGGTCGCAGTATTTT. Encoded protein: CASSQEALRSQYF.

The CDR3 DNA is TGTGCCACCAGCGACAGGGGCTATCAGCCCCAGCATTTT. Protein product: CATSDRGYQPQHF. The genes are TRBV24-1 and TRBJ1-5; 8 nucleotides align to TRBD1. The CDR3 runs to 13 residues. Trimming took 7 bases from V and 5 from J; bases not matched to a gene: 3. The V gene's germline CDR1 is KGHDR and CDR2 SFDVKD.

The chain employs TRBV10-3 and TRBJ2-5; 8 nucleotides line up with TRBD1. CDR1 is ENHRY and CDR2 is SYGVKD in the germline V gene. CDR3 size: 12 residues. After removal of 8 bases from V and 3 bases from J, the junction contained 2 bases not matched to a gene. The CDR3 coding sequence is TGTGCCATCCAGGACAGGGAAGAGACCCAGTACTTC. Protein sequence: CAIQDREETQYF.

The genes are TRBV18 and TRBJ1-4; 9 bases map to TRBD1. This CDR3 has 15 amino acids. V gave up 1 base and J gave up 4 bases; unmatched junction bases: 1. Per germline, CDR1 KGHSH and CDR2 LQKENI. CDR3 nucleotide sequence: TGTGCCAGCTCACCACGGGGACAGGGTAATGAAAAACTGTTTTTT. Its protein is CASSPRGQGNEKLFF.

V is TRBV4-1 and J is TRBJ1-1; no clear D gene. CDR3 length: 15 residues. Germline loops: CDR1 MGHRA, CDR2 YSYEKL. V gave up 0 bases and J gave up 3 bases, with 11 bases separating them. CDR3 sequence reads: CASSQERGGDTEAFF. CDR3 DNA sequence: TGCGCCAGCAGCCAAGAACGGGGAGGAGACACTGAAGCTTTCTTT.

The J gene is TRBJ2-1, the V gene TRBV6-4; TRBD1 is a possible D gene (6 bases). V was pared by 6 bases and J by 9 bases, with 15 bases between. Germline lookup yields CDR1 MRHNA and CDR2 SNTAGT. The CDR3 has 13 residues. This CDR3 reads CASSHGRGFEQFF. The CDR3, as DNA: TGTGCCAGCAGCCACGGTAGGGGGTTTGAGCAGTTCTTC.

The chain has TRBV5-1 and TRBJ2-5; D perhaps matches TRBD2 (5 bases). Trimming left V 0 bases short and J 2 bases short, with 5 bases between. CDR1 SGHRS and CDR2 YFSETQ come from the germline V gene. There are 13 residues in the CDR3. In nucleotides, the CDR3 is TGCGCCAGCAGCTTGGGAGGGCAAGAGACCCAGTACTTC. Encoded protein: CASSLGGQETQYF.